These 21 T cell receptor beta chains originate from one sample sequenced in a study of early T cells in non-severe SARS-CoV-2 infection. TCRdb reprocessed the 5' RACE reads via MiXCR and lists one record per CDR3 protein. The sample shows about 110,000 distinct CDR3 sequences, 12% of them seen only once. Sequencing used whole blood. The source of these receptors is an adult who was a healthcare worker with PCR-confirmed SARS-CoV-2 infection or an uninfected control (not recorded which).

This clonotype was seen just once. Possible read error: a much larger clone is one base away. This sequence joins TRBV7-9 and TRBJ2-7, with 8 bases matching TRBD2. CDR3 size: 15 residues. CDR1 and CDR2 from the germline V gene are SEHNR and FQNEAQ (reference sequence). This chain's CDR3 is CASSAPGGGPYDQYF. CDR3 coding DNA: TGTGCCAGCAGCGCTCCCGGCGGGGGGCCCTACGACCAGTACTTC.

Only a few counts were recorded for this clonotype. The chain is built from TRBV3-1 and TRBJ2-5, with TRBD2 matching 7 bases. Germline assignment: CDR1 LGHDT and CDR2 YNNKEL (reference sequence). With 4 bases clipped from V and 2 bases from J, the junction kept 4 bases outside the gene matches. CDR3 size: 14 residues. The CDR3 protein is CASSLLAVQETQYF. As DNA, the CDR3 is TGTGCCAGCAGCCTCCTAGCGGTACAAGAGACCCAGTACTTC.

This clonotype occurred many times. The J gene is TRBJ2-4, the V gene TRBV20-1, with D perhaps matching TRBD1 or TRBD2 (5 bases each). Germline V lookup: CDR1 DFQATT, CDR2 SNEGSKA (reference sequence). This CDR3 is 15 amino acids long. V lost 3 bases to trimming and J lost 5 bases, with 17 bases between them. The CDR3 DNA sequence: TGCAGTGCTAGGGACCCGGGACGAGGGCAAAACATTCAGTACTTC. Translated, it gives CSARDPGRGQNIQYF.

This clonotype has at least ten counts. The CDR3 DNA reads as TGTGCCAGCAGCTTAGAGTCGGGACAGGGTTACAATGAGCAGTTCTTC. It translates to CASSLESGQGYNEQFF. The chain uses TRBV7-3 and TRBJ2-1, with TRBD1 identical over 9 bases. The CDR3 is 16 residues long. From germline, CDR1 is SGHTA and CDR2 FQGTGA. Trimming removed 2 bases from V and 4 bases from J; junction bases left unmatched: 6.

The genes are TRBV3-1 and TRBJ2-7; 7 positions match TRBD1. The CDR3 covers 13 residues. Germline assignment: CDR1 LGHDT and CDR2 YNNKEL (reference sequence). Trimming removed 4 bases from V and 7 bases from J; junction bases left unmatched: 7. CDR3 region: CASSPGTVLEQYF. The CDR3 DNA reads TGTGCCAGCAGCCCCGGGACAGTCCTGGAGCAGTACTTC.

The CDR3 protein is CASSRIPSQDTQYF. CDR3 bases: TGCGCCAGCAGCAGGATACCTAGTCAGGATACGCAGTATTTT. The chain links TRBV5-1 to TRBJ2-3; D remains unclear. The CDR3 loop spans 14 amino acids. CDR1 SGHRS and CDR2 YFSETQ come from the germline V gene. V lost 4 bases and J lost 6, with 15 bases in between.

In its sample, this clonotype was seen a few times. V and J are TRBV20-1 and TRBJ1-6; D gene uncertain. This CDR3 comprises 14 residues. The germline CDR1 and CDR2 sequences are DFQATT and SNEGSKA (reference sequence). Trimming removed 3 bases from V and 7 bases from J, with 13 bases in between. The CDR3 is CSASPASGNSPLHF. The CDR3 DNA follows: TGCAGTGCTAGCCCCGCATCTGGGAATTCACCCCTCCACTTT.

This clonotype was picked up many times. CDR3 in DNA: TGTGCCAGCAGCTTAAAACGGGTTTACACCGGGGAGCTGTTTTTT. Translation: CASSLKRVYTGELFF. The chain carries TRBV11-2 and TRBJ2-2; D is unresolved. V was clipped by 2 bases and J by 3 bases, with 10 bases between them. The CDR3 runs 15 residues. Germline V gene data show CDR1 as SGHAT and CDR2 as FQNNGV.

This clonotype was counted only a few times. CDR3 in amino acids: CASSQDIQGFGYTF. CDR3 coding DNA: TGTGCCAGCAGCCAAGACATACAGGGGTTCGGCTACACCTTC. V usage is TRBV3-1 and J usage is TRBJ1-2, with 7 bases lining up with TRBD1. CDR3 size: 14 residues. V was clipped by 0 bases and J by 8 bases; unmatched bases: 6. Germline loops: CDR1 LGHDT, CDR2 YNNKEL (reference sequence).

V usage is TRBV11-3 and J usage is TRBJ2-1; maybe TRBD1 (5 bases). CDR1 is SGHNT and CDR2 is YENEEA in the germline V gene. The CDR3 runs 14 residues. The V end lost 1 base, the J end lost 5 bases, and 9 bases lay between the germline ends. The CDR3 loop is CASSLGAGNNEQFF. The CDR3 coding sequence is TGTGCCAGCAGCTTAGGGGCAGGGAACAATGAGCAGTTCTTC.

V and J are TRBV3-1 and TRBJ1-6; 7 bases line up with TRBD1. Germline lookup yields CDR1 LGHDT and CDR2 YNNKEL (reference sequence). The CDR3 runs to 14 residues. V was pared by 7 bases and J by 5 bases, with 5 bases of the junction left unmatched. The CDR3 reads CASTRQGHNSPLHF. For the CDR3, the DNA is TGTGCCAGCACGAGACAGGGACATAATTCACCCCTCCACTTT.

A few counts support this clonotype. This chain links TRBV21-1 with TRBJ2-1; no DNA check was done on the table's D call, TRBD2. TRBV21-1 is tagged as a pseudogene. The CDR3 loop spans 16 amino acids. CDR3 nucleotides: TGTGCCAGCAGCGACGATAGCGGGAGAGCCTACAATGAGCAGTTCTTC. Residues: CASSDDSGRAYNEQFF.

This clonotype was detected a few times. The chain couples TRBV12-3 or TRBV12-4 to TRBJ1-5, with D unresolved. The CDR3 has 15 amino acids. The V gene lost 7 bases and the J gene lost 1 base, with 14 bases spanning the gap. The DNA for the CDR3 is TGTGCCAGCACCATGGGGAGGGAGAGCAATCAGCCCCAGCATTTT. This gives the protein CASTMGRESNQPQHF.

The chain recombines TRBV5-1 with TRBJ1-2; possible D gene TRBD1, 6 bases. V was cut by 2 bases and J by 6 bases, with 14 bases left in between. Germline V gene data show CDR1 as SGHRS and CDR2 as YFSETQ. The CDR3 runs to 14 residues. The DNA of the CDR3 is TGCGCCAGCAGCTTTAGGACAGTCATCGATGGCTACACCTTC. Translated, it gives CASSFRTVIDGYTF.

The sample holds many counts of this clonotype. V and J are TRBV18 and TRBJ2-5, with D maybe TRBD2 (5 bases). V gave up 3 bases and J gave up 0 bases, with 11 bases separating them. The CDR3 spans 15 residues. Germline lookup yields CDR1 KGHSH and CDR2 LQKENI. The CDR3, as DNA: TGTGCCAGCTCACCCGGACTTCCGTACCAAGAGACCCAGTACTTC. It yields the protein CASSPGLPYQETQYF.

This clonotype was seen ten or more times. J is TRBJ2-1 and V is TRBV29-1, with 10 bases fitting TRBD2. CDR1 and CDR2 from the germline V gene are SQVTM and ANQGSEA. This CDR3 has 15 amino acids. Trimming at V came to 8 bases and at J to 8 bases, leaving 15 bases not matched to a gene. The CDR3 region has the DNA TGCAGCATCCAGGGACTAGCGCCCTCCGGGGATGAGCAGTTCTTC. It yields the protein CSIQGLAPSGDEQFF.

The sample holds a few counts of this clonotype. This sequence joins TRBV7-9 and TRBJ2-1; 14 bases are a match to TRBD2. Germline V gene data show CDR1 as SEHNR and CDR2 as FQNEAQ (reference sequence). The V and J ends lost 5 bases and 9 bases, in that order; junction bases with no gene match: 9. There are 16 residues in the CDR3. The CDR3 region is CASSIPGLAGAGEQFF. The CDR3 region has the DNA TGTGCCAGCAGCATCCCGGGACTAGCGGGAGCAGGTGAGCAGTTCTTC.

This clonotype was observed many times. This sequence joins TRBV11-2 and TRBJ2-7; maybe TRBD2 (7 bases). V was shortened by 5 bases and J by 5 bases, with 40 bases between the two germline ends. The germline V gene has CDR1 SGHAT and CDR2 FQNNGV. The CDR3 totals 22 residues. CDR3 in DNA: TGTGCCAGCAGCCCTCCCCTAAGAGGACAGCCGCTTCGCGCGGGGGAACGGAACGAGCAGTACTTC. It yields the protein CASSPPLRGQPLRAGERNEQYF.

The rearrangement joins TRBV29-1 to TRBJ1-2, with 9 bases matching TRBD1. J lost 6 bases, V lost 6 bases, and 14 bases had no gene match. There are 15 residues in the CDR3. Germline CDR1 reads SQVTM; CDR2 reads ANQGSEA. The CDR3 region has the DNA TGCAGCGTGATAACCACAGGGGGCGCGGGTCATGGCTACACCTTC. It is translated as CSVITTGGAGHGYTF.

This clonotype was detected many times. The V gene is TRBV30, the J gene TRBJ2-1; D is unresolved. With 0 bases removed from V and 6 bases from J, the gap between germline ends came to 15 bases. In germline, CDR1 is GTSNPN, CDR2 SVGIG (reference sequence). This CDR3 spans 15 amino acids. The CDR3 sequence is CAWSVIERILNEQFF. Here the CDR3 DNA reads TGTGCCTGGAGTGTTATCGAACGAATTCTCAATGAGCAGTTCTTC. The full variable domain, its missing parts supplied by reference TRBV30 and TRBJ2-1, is SQTIHQWPATLVQPVGSPLSLECTVEGTSNPNLYWYRQAAGRGLQLLFYSVGIGQISSEVPQNLSASRPQDRQFILSSKKLLLSDSGFYLCAWSVIERILNEQFFGPGTRLTVL.

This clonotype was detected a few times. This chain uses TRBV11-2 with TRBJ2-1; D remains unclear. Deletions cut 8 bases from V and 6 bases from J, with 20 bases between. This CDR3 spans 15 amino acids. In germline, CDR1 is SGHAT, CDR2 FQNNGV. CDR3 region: CASLSYGMITNEQFF. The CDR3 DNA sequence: TGTGCCAGCCTGTCATATGGGATGATTACCAATGAGCAGTTCTTC.